The clone carrying this T cell receptor beta chain was observed once. Its target is not known. This specimen comes from a study of shared clonotypes between healthy human individuals. Study results and caveats: Expectations were that clonotype sharing among donors would be affected by sequencing depth.

Repertoires were generated with immunoSEQ multiplex PCR, while TCRdb's copy carries only in-frame clones and drops some. The sample yields approximately 2.4 million clones, approximately 95% seen once. The V gene lost 4 bases and the J gene lost 10 bases, with 17 bases spanning the gap. CDR1 SGHDN and CDR2 FVKESK come from the germline V gene. The CDR3 has 15 residues. V and J are TRBV14 and TRBJ1-6; D is possibly TRBD1 (6 bases). Material: naive CD4+ T cells sorted from blood. Noted subset: CD45RA+ positively selected. The receptor was isolated from a man aged 18-30 years in good health. The DNA for the CDR3 is TGTGCCAGCAGCCCGGGGGGCAGGGGACGGTCACCCCTCCACTTT. Amino acid sequence: CASSPGGRGRSPLHF.